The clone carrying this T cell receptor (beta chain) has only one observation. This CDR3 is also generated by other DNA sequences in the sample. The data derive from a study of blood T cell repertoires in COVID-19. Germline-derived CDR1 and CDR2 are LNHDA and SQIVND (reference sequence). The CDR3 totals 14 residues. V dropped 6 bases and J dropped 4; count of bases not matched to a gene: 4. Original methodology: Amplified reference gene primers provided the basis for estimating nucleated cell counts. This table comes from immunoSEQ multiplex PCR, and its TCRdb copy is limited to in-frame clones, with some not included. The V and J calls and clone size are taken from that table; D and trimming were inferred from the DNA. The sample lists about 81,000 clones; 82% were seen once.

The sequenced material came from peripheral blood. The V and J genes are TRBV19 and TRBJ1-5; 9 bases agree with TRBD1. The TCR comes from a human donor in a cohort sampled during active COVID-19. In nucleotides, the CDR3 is TGTGCCAGTAGGGGACAGGGCGGGAATCAGCCCCAGCATTTT. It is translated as CASRGQGGNQPQHF.